A single sample is the source of the 18 T cell receptor beta chains below, sequenced in a study of T-cell reconstitution after alpha-beta-depleted transplantation in children. For TCRbeta, the library was prepared with unique molecular identifiers. TCRdb passed the PCR reads through MiXCR, listing each CDR3 protein once. Of around 500,000 distinct CDR3 sequences listed, roughly an eighth are singletons. Sequences were derived from PBMCs from the stem cell graft donor, sampled from the stem cell graft. The receptors here all came from a human donor who donated a stem cell graft to a child with combined immunodeficiency.

In this sample, this clonotype turned up many times. The CDR3 region has the DNA TGCAGTGCTAGAGAGCTGCAGGGGGCCCGGGGGACCCAGTACTTC. Protein sequence: CSARELQGARGTQYF. The chain carries TRBV20-1 and TRBJ2-5; TRBD1 matches at 8 bases. This CDR3 has 15 amino acids. With 0 bases clipped from V and 7 bases from J, the junction kept 10 bases outside the gene matches. Looked up from germline, CDR1 is DFQATT and CDR2 is SNEGSKA (reference sequence).

There are a few counts of this clonotype. The V call is TRBV10-3, the J call TRBJ2-3; 9 nucleotides align to TRBD2. After removal of 4 bases from V and 4 bases from J, the junction contained 9 bases not matched to a gene. Germline V gives CDR1 ENHRY, CDR2 SYGVKD. The CDR3 has 16 amino acids. CDR3 protein: CAISAFSGGSSDTQYF. DNA of the CDR3: TGTGCCATCAGTGCATTTAGCGGGGGATCCTCAGATACGCAGTATTTT.

CDR3 residues: CASSVTPGVAYEQFF. In DNA form, the CDR3 reads TGTGCCAGCAGTGTTACCCCGGGGGTGGCGTATGAGCAGTTCTTC. V gene TRBV6-1 combines with J gene TRBJ2-1; D may be TRBD2 (6 bases). The CDR3 length is 15 residues. V lost 4 bases and J lost 8, with 18 bases in between. From germline, CDR1 is MNHNS and CDR2 SASEGT.

This chain links TRBV5-1 with TRBJ2-7; D perhaps matches TRBD1 (6 bases). The V end lost 0 bases, the J end lost 5 bases, and 12 bases lay between the germline ends. Germline V gene sequence: CDR1 SGHRS, CDR2 YFSETQ. This CDR3 spans 14 amino acids. As DNA, the CDR3 is TGCGCCAGCAGCTTGGACAGGGACAAGCACGAGCAGTACTTC. Its translation is CASSLDRDKHEQYF.

V is TRBV5-1 and J is TRBJ2-1, with TRBD2 matching 9 bases. After removal of 0 bases from V and 7 bases from J, the junction contained 8 bases not matched to a gene. The CDR3 is made up of 16 amino acids. Germline values: CDR1 SGHRS, CDR2 YFSETQ. This CDR3 reads CASSLGGGAPQNEQFF. The DNA of the CDR3 is TGCGCCAGCAGCTTGGGCGGGGGGGCCCCGCAGAATGAGCAGTTCTTC.

This clonotype has ten or more counts. This chain connects TRBV12-3 or TRBV12-4 to TRBJ1-1; D call uncertain. Trimming shortened V by 7 bases and J by 0 bases, and 9 bases separated the two germline ends. This CDR3 is built from 13 residues. CDR3: CASTARVNTEAFF. CDR3 coding DNA: TGTGCCAGCACCGCAAGGGTGAACACTGAAGCTTTCTTT.

The gene calls are TRBV25-1 and TRBJ1-1; D remains ambiguous. Germline CDR1 reads MGHDK; CDR2 reads SYGVNS. The CDR3 covers 16 residues. V lost 1 base, J lost 5 bases, and 17 bases lay in between. The CDR3 DNA follows: TGTGCCAGCAGTGAATGGGCCGGAGGGTCGTTAACTGAAGCTTTCTTT. Amino acid sequence: CASSEWAGGSLTEAFF.

The V and J genes are TRBV6-5 and TRBJ2-5, with 11 bases aligning to TRBD2. The CDR3 is 16 amino acids. Per germline, CDR1 MNHEY and CDR2 SVGAGI. The ends lost 0 bases at V and 7 bases at J; junction bases unmatched: 7. The CDR3 here is CASSYSTLAGARTQYF. DNA of the CDR3: TGTGCCAGCAGTTACTCGACACTAGCGGGAGCCAGGACCCAGTACTTC.

This clonotype was picked up many times. The V and J genes are TRBV7-9 and TRBJ2-1; D possibly corresponds to TRBD1 (5 bases). Between the trimmed V and J ends, which lost 0 bases and 3 bases, there was a span of 6 bases. Per the germline V gene, CDR1 is SEHNR and CDR2 is FQNEAQ (reference sequence). The CDR3 is made up of 14 amino acids. The DNA for the CDR3 is TGTGCCAGCAGCTTAGCGGACATCTACAATGAGCAGTTCTTC. It yields the protein CASSLADIYNEQFF.

This clonotype has a count of ten or more. The rearrangement uses TRBV6-5 and TRBJ2-2; 8 bases fit TRBD2. Germline V gene sequence: CDR1 MNHEY, CDR2 SVGAGI. The CDR3 sequence is 15 residues long. J was trimmed by 1 base and V by 5 bases; bases with no gene match: 3. The CDR3 DNA follows: TGTGCCAGCAGTCGGGGGGGGAAGAACACCGGGGAGCTGTTTTTT. Its protein product is CASSRGGKNTGELFF.

The V call is TRBV6-5, the J call TRBJ1-1; weak D call: TRBD1 (6 bases). The CDR3 loop spans 18 amino acids. Trimming pared 1 base from V and 2 bases from J, leaving 20 bases between. CDR1 and CDR2 from the germline V gene are MNHEY and SVGAGI. CDR3 DNA: TGTGCCAGCAGTTACTACTCCAGGGGAAAAGGGCGAAACACTGAAGCTTTCTTT. Protein product: CASSYYSRGKGRNTEAFF.

V gene TRBV12-3 or TRBV12-4 combines with J gene TRBJ2-3; D possibly corresponds to TRBD2 (5 bases). V lost 5 bases and J 6 bases, leaving 27 bases between the germline ends. CDR3 length: 18 amino acids. The CDR3 sequence: CASSLTILGLSYLDTQYF. The CDR3 coding sequence is TGTGCCAGCAGTCTAACCATCCTAGGACTTTCCTATCTCGATACGCAGTATTTT.

This clonotype showed up many times. The chain carries TRBV20-1 and TRBJ2-1, with D possibly TRBD1 on 5 matching bases. There are 13 residues in the CDR3. Germline loops: CDR1 DFQATT, CDR2 SNEGSKA (reference sequence). Trimming stripped 1 base from V and 3 bases from J, with 7 bases between. This chain's CDR3 is CSARAGFYNEQFF. The DNA of the CDR3 is TGCAGTGCTAGAGCAGGGTTCTACAATGAGCAGTTCTTC.

In its sample, this clonotype was seen many times. This could be a read error, since a much larger clone is one nucleotide away. V and J are TRBV5-6 and TRBJ2-7; D is undetermined. Germline CDR1 is SGHDT and CDR2 is YYEEEE. With 3 bases removed from V and 3 bases from J, the gap between germline ends came to 1 base. The CDR3 extends over 10 amino acids. In DNA form, the CDR3 reads TGTGCCAGCAGCTACTACGAGCAGTACTTC. It codes for CASSYYEQYF.

This clonotype was recorded at least ten times. The chain joins TRBV12-3 or TRBV12-4 to TRBJ1-2; D might be TRBD1 (6 bases). With 3 bases removed from V and 8 bases from J, the gap between germline ends came to 10 bases. CDR3 length equals 12 residues. CDR3 nucleotides: TGTGCCAGCAGTTTCGGGGGGCCCGGCTACACCTTC. This encodes CASSFGGPGYTF.

The chain joins TRBV5-6 to TRBJ1-5; D is ambiguous. CDR3 length: 14 residues. CDR1 and CDR2 from the germline V gene are SGHDT and YYEEEE. Trimming removed 3 bases at V and 3 bases at J, with 10 bases between. CDR3 sequence: CASSYYSLNQPQHF. The DNA of the CDR3 is TGTGCCAGCAGCTACTACAGCCTCAATCAGCCCCAGCATTTT.

This chain uses TRBV25-1 with TRBJ2-2, with 9 bases lining up with TRBD2. The CDR3 is 13 residues long. The J segment lost 5 bases and the V segment lost 6 bases, leaving 1 base of the junction unmatched. Germline V gene sequence: CDR1 MGHDK, CDR2 SYGVNS. The CDR3 DNA is TGTGCCAGCAGGCGGGGGGGGACCGGGGAGCTGTTTTTT. It codes for CASRRGGTGELFF.

The chain combines TRBV20-1 with TRBJ2-7; 10 bases fit TRBD2. CDR3 size: 17 residues. The germline gives CDR1 DFQATT, CDR2 SNEGSKA (reference sequence). The CDR3 loop reads CSAVYVVKSGRAFEQYF. CDR3 in DNA: TGCAGCGCAGTCTACGTAGTAAAAAGCGGGAGGGCCTTCGAGCAGTACTTC.